This is a list of T cell receptor beta chains from one sample in a study of blood T cell repertoires in COVID-19. Clones were read by immunoSEQ multiplex PCR, and TCRdb kept only the in-frame ones, dropping some. The sample has around 100,000 clones, roughly 88% seen once. The specimen sequenced was peripheral blood. The receptors were gathered from a woman aged 70-85 years with acute or convalescent COVID-19. Both conserved end residues are part of each CDR3. The order of the fields is V gene, CDR3 length, CDR3 protein.

TRBV5-4	16	CASSLQRGVNTGELFF
TRBV5-1	14	CASSLQGGNTEAFF
TRBV5-4	13	CASSRDSLYGYTF
TRBV6-5	14	CASRRRGVPDTQYF
TRBV10-3	13	CAISRLASHEQFF
TRBV2	14	CASSLSGTSYGYTF
TRBV12-3/TRBV12-4	12	CASSLGADTQYF
TRBV5-1	15	CASSLGPTDTGELFF
TRBV15	18	CATVDRDPAGGMNNEQFF
TRBV7-2	15	CASSPSPVPNRSQFF
TRBV27	12	CASSSRGKEAFF
TRBV29-1	19	CSVGTIAGTSGTRSYEQYF
TRBV3-1/TRBV3-2	14	CASSRTGGRHEAFF
TRBV7-2	15	CASSGAAGGLSEQYF
TRBV7-8	16	CASSLVGAGGPDTQYF
TRBV30	14	CAWCGPTMTSPLHF
TRBV5-1	15	CASSQQGVSGNTIYF
TRBV19	14	CASSIQGSHNEQFF
TRBV6-5	13	CASRPTGDSEAFF
TRBV3-1/TRBV3-2	11	CASSLDTEAFF
TRBV19	18	CASSIGAGMVSGTDTQYF
TRBV11-3	16	CASSPRRPPSYNEQFF
TRBV9	15	CASSAGQAFNLALHF
TRBV28	13	CASSQAVGSEQYF
TRBV6-5	15	CASSPQAGVNEKLFF
TRBV7-2	16	CASSPSTSRGSYEQYF
TRBV11-2	14	CASSLEWGDEKLFF
TRBV29-1	11	CSVDSADTQYF
TRBV3-1/TRBV3-2	15	CASSQSGQGGYEQYF
TRBV9	20	CASSVTPLAARTLSYNEQFF
TRBV7-9	13	CASSLTPDTEAFF
TRBV3-1/TRBV3-2	14	CASSQLTVTGELFF
TRBV7-9	14	CASSLEGQFYGYTF
TRBV5-6	18	CASSLLASGRAMTYEQYF
TRBV7-6	16	CASSLGGTSGYNEQFF
TRBV29-1	14	CSVTRQGRNNEQFF
TRBV5-1	18	CASSLAGGFGSTNEKLFF
TRBV24-1	15	CATSDGGGQWQPQHF
TRBV6-6	14	CASSYGEGSYEQYF
TRBV19	14	CASINQGRGTEAFF
TRBV18	14	CASSATGGDTPLHF
TRBV18	14	CASSPTGEREKLFF
TRBV5-1	14	CASTGRQGNYGYTF
TRBV18	15	CASSPQGLRDSPLHF
TRBV5-1	15	CASSSGDSGANVLTF
TRBV19	15	CASSEGQGSYNEQFF
TRBV5-1	15	CASSFIGLDNEKLFF
TRBV6-4	16	CASSESSLFSYNEQFF